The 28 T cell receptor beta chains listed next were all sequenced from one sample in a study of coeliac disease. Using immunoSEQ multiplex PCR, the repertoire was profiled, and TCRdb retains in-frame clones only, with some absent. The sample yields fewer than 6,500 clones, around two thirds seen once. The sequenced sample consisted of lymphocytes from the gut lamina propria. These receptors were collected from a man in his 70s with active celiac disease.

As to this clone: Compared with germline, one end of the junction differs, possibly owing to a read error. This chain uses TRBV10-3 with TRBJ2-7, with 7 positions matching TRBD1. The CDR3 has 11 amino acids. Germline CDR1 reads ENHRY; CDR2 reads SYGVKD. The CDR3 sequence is CASSDRDEQYF. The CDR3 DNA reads TGTGCCAGCAGTGACAGGGACGAGCAGTACTTC.

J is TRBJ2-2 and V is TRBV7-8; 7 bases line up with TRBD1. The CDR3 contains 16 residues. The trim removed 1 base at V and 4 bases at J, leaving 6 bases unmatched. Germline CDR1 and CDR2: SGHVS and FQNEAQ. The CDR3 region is CASSLERGLSTGELFF. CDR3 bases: TGTGCCAGCAGCTTAGAGAGGGGGCTGAGCACCGGGGAGCTGTTTTTT.

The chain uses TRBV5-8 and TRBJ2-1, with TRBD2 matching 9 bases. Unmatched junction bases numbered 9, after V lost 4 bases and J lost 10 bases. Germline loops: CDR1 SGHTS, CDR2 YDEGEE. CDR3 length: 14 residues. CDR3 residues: CASSPVAGVREQFF. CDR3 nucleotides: TGTGCCAGCAGCCCAGTAGCGGGAGTACGGGAGCAGTTCTTC.

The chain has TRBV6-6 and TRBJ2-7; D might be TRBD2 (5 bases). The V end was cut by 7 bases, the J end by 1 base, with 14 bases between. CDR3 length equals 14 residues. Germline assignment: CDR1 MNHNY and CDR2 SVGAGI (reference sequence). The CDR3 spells CASTKGSPSYEQYF. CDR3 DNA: TGTGCCAGCACCAAAGGGAGCCCATCCTACGAGCAGTACTTC.

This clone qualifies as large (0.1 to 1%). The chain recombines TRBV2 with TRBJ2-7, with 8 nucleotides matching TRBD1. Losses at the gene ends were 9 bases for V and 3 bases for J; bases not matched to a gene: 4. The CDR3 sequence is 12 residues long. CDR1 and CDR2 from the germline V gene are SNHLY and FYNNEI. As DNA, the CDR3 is TGTGCCAGGGGTGGACAGGGCTACGAGCAGTACTTC. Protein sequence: CARGGQGYEQYF.

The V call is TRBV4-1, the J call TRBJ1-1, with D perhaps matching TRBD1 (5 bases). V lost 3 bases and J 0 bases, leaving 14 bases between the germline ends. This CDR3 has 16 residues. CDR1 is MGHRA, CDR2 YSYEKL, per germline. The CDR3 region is CASSQIHDSLNTEAFF. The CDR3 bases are TGCGCCAGCAGCCAGATCCACGACAGTTTGAACACTGAAGCTTTCTTT.

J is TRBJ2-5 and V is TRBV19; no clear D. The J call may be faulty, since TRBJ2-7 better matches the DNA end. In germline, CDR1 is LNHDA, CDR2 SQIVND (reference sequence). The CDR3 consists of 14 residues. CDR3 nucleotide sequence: TGTGCCAGTAGTGCCCATTTGGCTAACTACGAGCAGTACTTC. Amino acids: CASSAHLANYEQYF.

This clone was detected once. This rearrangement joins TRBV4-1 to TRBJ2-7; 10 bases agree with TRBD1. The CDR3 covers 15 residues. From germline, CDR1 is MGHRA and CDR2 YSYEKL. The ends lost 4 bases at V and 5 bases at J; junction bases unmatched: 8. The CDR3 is CASSPQTGGRNEQYF. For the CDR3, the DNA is TGCGCCAGCAGCCCCCAGACAGGGGGCAGGAACGAGCAGTACTTC.

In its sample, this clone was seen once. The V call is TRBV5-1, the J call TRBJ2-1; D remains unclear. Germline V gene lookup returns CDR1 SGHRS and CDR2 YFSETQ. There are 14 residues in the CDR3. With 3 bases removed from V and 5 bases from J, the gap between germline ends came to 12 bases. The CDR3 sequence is CASSSTPLDNEQFF. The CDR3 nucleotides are TGCGCCAGCAGCTCAACCCCACTCGACAATGAGCAGTTCTTC.

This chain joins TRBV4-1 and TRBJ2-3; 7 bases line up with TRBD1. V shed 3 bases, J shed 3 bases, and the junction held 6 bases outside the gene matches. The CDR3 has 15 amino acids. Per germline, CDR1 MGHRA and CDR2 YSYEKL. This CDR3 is CASSHDRVITDTQYF. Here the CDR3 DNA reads TGCGCCAGCAGCCACGACAGGGTAATAACAGATACGCAGTATTTT.

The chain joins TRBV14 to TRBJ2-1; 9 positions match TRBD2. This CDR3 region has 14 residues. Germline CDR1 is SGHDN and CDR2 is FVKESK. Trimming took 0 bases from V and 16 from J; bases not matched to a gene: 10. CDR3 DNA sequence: TGTGCCAGCAGCCAAGAACGGGGCAGCGGGAGGAAATTCTTC. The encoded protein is CASSQERGSGRKFF.

The CDR3 spells CASSLQGGGEQYF. The DNA of the CDR3 is TGTGCCAGCAGCCTTCAAGGGGGTGGCGAGCAGTACTTC. This sequence joins TRBV9 and TRBJ2-7; tentatively, D is TRBD1 (6 bases). The CDR3 totals 13 residues. In germline, CDR1 is SGDLS, CDR2 YYNGEE. V lost 4 bases and J 6 bases, leaving 14 bases between the germline ends. The complete variable domain, with remaining parts taken from reference TRBV9 and TRBJ2-7, reads DSGVTQTPKHLITATGQRVTLRCSPRSGDLSVYWYQQSLDQGLQFLIQYYNGEERAKGNILERFSAQQFPDLHSELNLSSLELGDSALYFCASSLQGGGEQYFGPGTRLTVT.

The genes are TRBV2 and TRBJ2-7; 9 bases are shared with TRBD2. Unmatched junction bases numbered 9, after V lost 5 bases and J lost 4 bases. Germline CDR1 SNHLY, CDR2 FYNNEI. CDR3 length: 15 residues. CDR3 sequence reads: CASSLLAGEGYEQYF. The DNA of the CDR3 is TGTGCCAGCAGTCTATTAGCGGGAGAAGGGTACGAGCAGTACTTC.

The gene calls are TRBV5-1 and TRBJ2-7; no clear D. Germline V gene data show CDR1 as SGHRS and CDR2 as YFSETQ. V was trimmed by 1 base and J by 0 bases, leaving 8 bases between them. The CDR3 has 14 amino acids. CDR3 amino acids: CASSLQHSSYEQYF. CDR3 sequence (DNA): TGCGCCAGCAGCTTGCAACATTCCTCCTACGAGCAGTACTTC. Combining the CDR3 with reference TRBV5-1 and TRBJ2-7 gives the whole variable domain KAGVTQTPRYLIKTRGQQVTLSCSPISGHRSVSWYQQTPGQGLQFLFEYFSETQRNKGNFPGRFSGRQFSNSRSEMNVSTLELGDSALYLCASSLQHSSYEQYFGPGTRLTVT.

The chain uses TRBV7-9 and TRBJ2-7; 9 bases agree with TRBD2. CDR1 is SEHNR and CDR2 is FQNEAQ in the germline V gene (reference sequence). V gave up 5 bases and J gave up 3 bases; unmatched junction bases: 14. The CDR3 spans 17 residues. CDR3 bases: TGTGCCAGCAGCCAGGGTGGGCGGGAGGGCCTCGTCTACGAGCAGTACTTC. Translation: CASSQGGREGLVYEQYF.

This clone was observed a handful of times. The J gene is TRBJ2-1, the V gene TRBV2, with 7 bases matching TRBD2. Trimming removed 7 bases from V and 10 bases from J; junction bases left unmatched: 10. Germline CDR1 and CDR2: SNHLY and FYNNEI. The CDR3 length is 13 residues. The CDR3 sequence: CASTGGAIWEQFF. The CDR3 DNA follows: TGTGCCAGCACGGGGGGAGCGATTTGGGAGCAGTTCTTC.

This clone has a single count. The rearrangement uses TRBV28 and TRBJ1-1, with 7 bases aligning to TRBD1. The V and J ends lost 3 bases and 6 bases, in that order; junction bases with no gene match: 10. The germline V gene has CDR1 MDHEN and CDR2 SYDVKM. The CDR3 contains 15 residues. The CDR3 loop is CASSLIRQGVSEAFF. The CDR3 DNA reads TGTGCCAGCAGTTTGATTAGGCAGGGGGTTTCTGAAGCTTTCTTT.

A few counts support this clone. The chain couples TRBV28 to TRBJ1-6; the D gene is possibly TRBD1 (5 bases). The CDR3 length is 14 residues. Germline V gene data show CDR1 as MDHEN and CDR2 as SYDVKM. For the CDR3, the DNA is TGTGTGACGGGCGGGGACGCAGGCGGTTCACCCCTCCACTTT. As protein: CVTGGDAGGSPLHF.

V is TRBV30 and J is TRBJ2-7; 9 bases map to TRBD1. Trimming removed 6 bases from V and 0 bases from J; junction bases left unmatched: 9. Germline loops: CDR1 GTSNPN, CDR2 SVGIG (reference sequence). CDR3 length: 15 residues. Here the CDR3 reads CACRQGGKSSYEQYF. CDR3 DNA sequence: TGTGCCTGTAGACAGGGGGGCAAGAGCTCCTACGAGCAGTACTTC.

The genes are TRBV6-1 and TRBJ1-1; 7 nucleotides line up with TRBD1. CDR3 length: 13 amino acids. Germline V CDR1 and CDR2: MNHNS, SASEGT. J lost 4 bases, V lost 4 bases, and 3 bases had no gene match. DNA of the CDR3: TGTGCCAGCAGTGGAACAGGGGCCACTGAAGCTTTCTTT. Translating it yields CASSGTGATEAFF.

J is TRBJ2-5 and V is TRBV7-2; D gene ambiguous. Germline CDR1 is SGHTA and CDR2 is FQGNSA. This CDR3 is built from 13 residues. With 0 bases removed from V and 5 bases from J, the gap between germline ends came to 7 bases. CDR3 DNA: TGTGCCAGCAGCTTAGCTAGCTACGAGACCCAGTACTTC. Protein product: CASSLASYETQYF.

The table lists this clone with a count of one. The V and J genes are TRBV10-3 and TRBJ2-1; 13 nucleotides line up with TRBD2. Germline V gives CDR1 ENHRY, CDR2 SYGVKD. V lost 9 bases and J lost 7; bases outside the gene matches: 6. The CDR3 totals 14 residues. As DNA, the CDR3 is TGTGCCATAAGCGGACTAGCGGGAGAGAATGAGCAGTTCTTC. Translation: CAISGLAGENEQFF.

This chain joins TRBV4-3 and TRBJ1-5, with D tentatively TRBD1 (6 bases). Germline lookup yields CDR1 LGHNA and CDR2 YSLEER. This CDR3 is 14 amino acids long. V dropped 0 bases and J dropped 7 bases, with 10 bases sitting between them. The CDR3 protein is CASSQDRQGQPQHF. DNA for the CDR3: TGCGCCAGCAGCCAAGACAGGCAGGGGCAGCCCCAGCATTTT.

For the CDR3, the DNA is TGTGCCAGCAGTTTAGGCGGTCTAGCGGAAGAGACCCAGTACTTC. It is translated as CASSLGGLAEETQYF. The chain uses TRBV28 and TRBJ2-5; 7 nucleotides line up with TRBD2. With 2 bases clipped from V and 3 bases from J, the junction kept 6 bases outside the gene matches. CDR1 is MDHEN and CDR2 is SYDVKM in the germline V gene. The CDR3 sequence is 15 residues long.

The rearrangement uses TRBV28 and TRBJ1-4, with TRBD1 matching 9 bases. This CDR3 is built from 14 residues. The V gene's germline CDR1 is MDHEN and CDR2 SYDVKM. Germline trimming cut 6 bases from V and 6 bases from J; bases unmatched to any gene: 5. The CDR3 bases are TGTGCCAGCAGGACTACAGGGGGCTATGAAAAACTGTTTTTT. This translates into CASRTTGGYEKLFF.

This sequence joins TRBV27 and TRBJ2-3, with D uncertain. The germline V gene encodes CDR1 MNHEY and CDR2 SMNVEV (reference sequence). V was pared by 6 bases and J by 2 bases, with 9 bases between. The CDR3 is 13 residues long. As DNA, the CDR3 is TGTGCCAGCAGGACGACTGCCACAGATACGCAGTATTTT. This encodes CASRTTATDTQYF.

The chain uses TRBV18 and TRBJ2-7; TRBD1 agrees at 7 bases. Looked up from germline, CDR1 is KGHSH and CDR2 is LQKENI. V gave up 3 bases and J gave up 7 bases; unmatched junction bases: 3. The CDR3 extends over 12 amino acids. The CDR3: CASSPAGGEQYF. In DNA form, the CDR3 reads TGTGCCAGCTCACCCGCAGGGGGTGAGCAGTACTTC. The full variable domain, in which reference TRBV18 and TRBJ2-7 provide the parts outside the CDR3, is NAGVMQNPRHLVRRRGQEARLRCSPMKGHSHVYWYRQLPEEGLKFMVYLQKENIIDESGMPKERFSAEFPKEGPSILRIQQVVRGDSAAYFCASSPAGGEQYFGPGTRLTVT.

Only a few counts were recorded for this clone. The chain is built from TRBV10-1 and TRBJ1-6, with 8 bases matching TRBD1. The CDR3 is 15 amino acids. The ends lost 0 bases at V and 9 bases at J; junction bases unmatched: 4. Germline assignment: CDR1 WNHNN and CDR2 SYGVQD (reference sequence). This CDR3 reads CASSESSGGGSPLHF. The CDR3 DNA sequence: TGCGCCAGCAGTGAGTCATCAGGGGGCGGTTCACCCCTCCACTTT.